The 27 T cell receptor beta chains presented below share a single source sample, sequenced in a study of PD-1 blockade in classical Hodgkin lymphoma. Stated time point: cycle 4 day 1 (C4D1), after less than 7 weeks of nivolumab. Each of the patients experienced relapse following autologous stem cell transplantation, and their brentuximab vedotin exposure differed. Purification of CD4+ T cells from thawed PBMCs was performed via magnetic negative selection. TCRdb's copy holds only in-frame clones and misses some; the assay was immunoSEQ multiplex PCR. The profile shows about 27,000 clones, 75% to 90% of them singletons. The specimen comprised CD4+ T cells from blood, sampled before the fourth cycle of nivolumab. The receptor source for this set is a human donor with classical Hodgkin lymphoma.

This rearrangement joins TRBV5-1 to TRBJ1-3; D possibly corresponds to TRBD1 (5 bases). Germline V gives CDR1 SGHRS, CDR2 YFSETQ. The CDR3 contains 17 residues. V lost 6 bases and J 2 bases, leaving 21 bases between the germline ends. CDR3 in DNA: TGCGCCAGCAACTCGGGACCAGCCCGGGGGGCTGGAAACACCATATATTTT. Translating it yields CASNSGPARGAGNTIYF.

The gene calls are TRBV28 and TRBJ2-7; D not certain. The CDR3 runs to 13 residues. V was trimmed by 2 bases and J by 6 bases, leaving 11 bases between them. Germline V gives CDR1 MDHEN, CDR2 SYDVKM. The DNA of the CDR3 is TGTGCCAGCAGTTTAAGTAGGTCGCTCGAGCAGTACTTC. Its protein is CASSLSRSLEQYF.

This chain links TRBV7-2 with TRBJ1-4; weak D call: TRBD1 (5 bases). The V end was cut by 4 bases, the J end by 6 bases, with 15 bases between. The CDR3 extends over 15 amino acids. CDR1 is SGHTA, CDR2 FQGNSA, per germline. DNA for the CDR3: TGTGCCAGCAGCTCCGAACAGGTTGCTGATGAAAAACTGTTTTTT. This gives the protein CASSSEQVADEKLFF.

In nucleotides, the CDR3 is TGTGCCAGCAGCCCAGGGGACCGGAGCTCCTACAATGAGCAGTTCTTC. It specifies CASSPGDRSSYNEQFF. The chain links TRBV11-2 to TRBJ2-1; TRBD1 might be the D (6 bases). This CDR3 region has 16 residues. Germline V gene data show CDR1 as SGHAT and CDR2 as FQNNGV. Trimming pared 5 bases from V and 0 bases from J, leaving 14 bases between. Drawing the rest from reference TRBV11-2 and TRBJ2-1, the complete variable domain is EAGVAQSPRYKIIEKRQSVAFWCNPISGHATLYWYQQILGQGPKLLIQFQNNGVVDDSQLPKDRFSAERLKGVDSTLKIQPAKLEDSAVYLCASSPGDRSSYNEQFFGPGTRLTVL.

The chain links TRBV11-2 to TRBJ2-5; 8 bases line up with TRBD2. CDR3 size: 16 residues. Unmatched junction bases numbered 8, after V lost 1 base and J lost 4 bases. Germline V gene lookup returns CDR1 SGHAT and CDR2 FQNNGV. CDR3 DNA sequence: TGTGCCAGCAGCTTAGTGAGGCTAGCGGGCACAGAGACCCAGTACTTC. Translated, it gives CASSLVRLAGTETQYF.

J is TRBJ1-5 and V is TRBV10-3; 8 bases map to TRBD1. V shed 10 bases, J shed 0 bases, and the junction held 5 bases outside the gene matches. Germline assignment: CDR1 ENHRY and CDR2 SYGVKD. CDR3 size: 14 residues. This CDR3 is CATGTGYSNQPQHF. CDR3 coding DNA: TGTGCCACCGGGACAGGCTATAGCAATCAGCCCCAGCATTTT.

This chain connects TRBV19 to TRBJ1-1, with TRBD1 as a possible D gene (5 bases). The length of the CDR3 is 15 residues. V lost 7 bases and J 6 bases, leaving 21 bases between the germline ends. Germline V gene lookup returns CDR1 LNHDA and CDR2 SQIVND (reference sequence). CDR3 nucleotides: TGTGCCAGTACGGATGATAAGGGGCGGCTAGCTGAAGCTTTCTTT. Its translation: CASTDDKGRLAEAFF.

The gene calls are TRBV6-5 and TRBJ2-7, with 8 bases that match TRBD1. Germline V lookup: CDR1 MNHEY, CDR2 SVGAGI. The CDR3 is 15 residues long. V lost 5 bases to trimming and J lost 2 bases; unmatched junction nucleotides: 8. The CDR3, as DNA: TGTGCCAGCAGTCCCTACTCGGACAGGGCCTACGAGCAGTACTTC. Its translation: CASSPYSDRAYEQYF.

This clone came up once. The CDR3 DNA is TGTGCCAGCTGTTCCAGGGAAGGCACCGGGGAGCTGTTTTTT. Protein product: CASCSREGTGELFF. The rearrangement uses TRBV6-6 and TRBJ2-2; TRBD1 might be the D (5 bases). V lost 8 bases to trimming and J lost 4 bases, with 14 bases between them. CDR3 length: 14 residues. Germline V gene lookup returns CDR1 MNHNY and CDR2 SVGAGI (reference sequence).

This chain links TRBV4-1 with TRBJ1-3; no reliable D call. CDR3 length equals 16 residues. From germline, CDR1 is MGHRA and CDR2 YSYEKL. The V end lost 6 bases, the J end lost 3 bases, and 18 bases lay between the germline ends. The CDR3 nucleotides are TGCGCCAGCAGTCCCCCTGCTCGGACGGGTGGAAACACCATATATTTT. This sequence encodes CASSPPARTGGNTIYF.

The chain uses TRBV5-5 and TRBJ1-2; perhaps TRBD1 as D (6 bases). CDR1 and CDR2 (germline): SGHKS, YYEKEE (reference sequence). The CDR3 is 15 residues long. Trimming stripped 6 bases from V and 4 bases from J, with 19 bases between. CDR3 loop: CASIPWPGGGYGYTF. The CDR3 coding sequence is TGTGCCAGCATCCCCTGGCCGGGGGGCGGCTATGGCTACACCTTC. Using reference TRBV5-5 and TRBJ1-2 for the parts outside the CDR3, the full variable domain is DAGVTQSPTHLIKTRGQQVTLRCSPISGHKSVSWYQQVLGQGPQFIFQYYEKEERGRGNFPDRFSARQFPNYSSELNVNALLLGDSALYLCASIPWPGGGYGYTFGSGTRLTVV.

This clone has a handful of counts. V is TRBV25-1 and J is TRBJ1-1; D gene ambiguous. The CDR3 loop spans 14 amino acids. Trimming pared 2 bases from V and 5 bases from J, leaving 12 bases between. The germline CDR1 and CDR2 sequences are MGHDK and SYGVNS. The CDR3 DNA reads as TGTGCCAGCAGTGAACTACAAGCCGGAACTGAAGCTTTCTTT. Encoded protein: CASSELQAGTEAFF.

V usage is TRBV30 and J usage is TRBJ2-1; D possibly corresponds to TRBD1 (6 bases). The CDR3 has 13 residues. Germline V lookup: CDR1 GTSNPN, CDR2 SVGIG (reference sequence). V was trimmed by 3 bases and J by 9 bases, leaving 15 bases between them. CDR3 in DNA: TGTGCCTGGAGCTCACAGGGCTACGGTGAGCAGTTCTTC. This gives the protein CAWSSQGYGEQFF.

The chain carries TRBV30 and TRBJ1-6; perhaps TRBD1 as D (6 bases). Trimming shortened V by 4 bases and J by 7 bases, and 17 bases separated the two germline ends. CDR3 length: 15 residues. Germline lookup yields CDR1 GTSNPN and CDR2 SVGIG (reference sequence). CDR3 bases: TGTGCCTGGACCGCCATGGGGGCGCGGAATTCACCCCTCCACTTT. Translation: CAWTAMGARNSPLHF.

J is TRBJ2-7 and V is TRBV7-2; 7 bases fit TRBD2. J lost 6 bases, V lost 5 bases, and 16 bases had no gene match. The CDR3 sequence is 16 residues long. In germline, CDR1 is SGHTA, CDR2 FQGNSA. The CDR3 coding sequence is TGTGCCAGCAGCCCCAAGATAACGGGGAGGGGAGGCGAGCAGTACTTC. Protein sequence: CASSPKITGRGGEQYF.

The chain has TRBV5-1 and TRBJ2-3, with TRBD1 matching 7 bases. The ends lost 5 bases at V and 0 bases at J; junction bases unmatched: 6. This CDR3 has 15 residues. Germline values: CDR1 SGHRS, CDR2 YFSETQ. CDR3 DNA sequence: TGCGCCAGCAGGGCACAACAGGGGAGCACAGATACGCAGTATTTT. Protein sequence: CASRAQQGSTDTQYF.

V usage is TRBV29-1 and J usage is TRBJ2-7; the D gene is possibly TRBD2 (6 bases). CDR1 and CDR2 from the germline V gene are SQVTM and ANQGSEA. This CDR3 contains 14 residues. The V gene lost 4 bases and the J gene lost 6 bases, with 19 bases spanning the gap. CDR3 residues: CSVGVAVAPSEQYF. As DNA, the CDR3 is TGCAGCGTTGGGGTAGCGGTCGCCCCGTCCGAGCAGTACTTC.

This sequence joins TRBV2 and TRBJ2-1; tentatively, D is TRBD2 (6 bases). Germline V lookup: CDR1 SNHLY, CDR2 FYNNEI. V was cut by 5 bases and J by 4 bases, with 15 bases left in between. This CDR3 comprises 15 residues. The CDR3 is CASSYYGTGYNEQFF. The CDR3 DNA is TGTGCCAGCAGTTACTACGGGACTGGATACAATGAGCAGTTCTTC.

The genes are TRBV29-1 and TRBJ1-2; D is undetermined. The CDR3 is made up of 15 amino acids. Germline V gene lookup returns CDR1 SQVTM and CDR2 ANQGSEA. The germline V and J ends were trimmed by 7 bases and 4 bases, with 22 bases remaining between them. This chain's CDR3 is CSASGLDGDRYGYTF. The CDR3 bases are TGCAGCGCCTCAGGCTTGGACGGAGATCGCTATGGCTACACCTTC.

Only one count was recorded for this clone. V is TRBV6-5 and J is TRBJ2-7, with 11 bases matching TRBD2. J lost 5 bases, V lost 5 bases, and 8 bases had no gene match. The CDR3 consists of 15 residues. Per germline, CDR1 MNHEY and CDR2 SVGAGI. CDR3 nucleotides: TGTGCCAGCAGTCAAGAGACTAGCGGGAACCACGAGCAGTACTTC. This encodes CASSQETSGNHEQYF.

The chain links TRBV20-1 to TRBJ2-7; possibly TRBD1 for D (5 bases). Germline lookup yields CDR1 DFQATT and CDR2 SNEGSKA (reference sequence). The CDR3 is made up of 11 amino acids. Trimming took 6 bases from V and 2 from J, leaving 8 bases between them. CDR3 loop: CSASGTYEQYF. CDR3 DNA: TGCAGTGCCTCAGGGACCTACGAGCAGTACTTC.

In this sample, this clone turned up a few times. The chain employs TRBV19 and TRBJ2-7, with D unresolved. This CDR3 comprises 16 residues. Trimming left V 0 bases short and J 2 bases short, with 14 bases between. The germline gives CDR1 LNHDA, CDR2 SQIVND (reference sequence). The DNA for the CDR3 is TGTGCCAGTAGTATAGATCGCCGACTCGACGCCTACGAGCAGTACTTC. Its protein product is CASSIDRRLDAYEQYF.

The J gene is TRBJ2-1, the V gene TRBV28; the match to TRBD2 covers 9 bases. The CDR3 contains 15 residues. The germline CDR1 and CDR2 sequences are MDHEN and SYDVKM. The J segment lost 10 bases and the V segment lost 2 bases, leaving 9 bases of the junction unmatched. The CDR3 bases are TGTGCCAGCAGTTTAAGAGCGGGAGGTACCTTGGAGCAGTTCTTC. Translating gives CASSLRAGGTLEQFF. Full variable domain (rest looked up from reference TRBV28 and TRBJ2-1): DVKVTQSSRYLVKRTGEKVFLECVQDMDHENMFWYRQDPGLGLRLIYFSYDVKMKEKGDIPEGYSVSREKKERFSLILESASTNQTSMYLCASSLRAGGTLEQFFGPGTRLTVL.

This clone has only one observation. This rearrangement joins TRBV5-1 to TRBJ2-5; the D call may be TRBD1 or TRBD2 (5 bases each). The germline V gene has CDR1 SGHRS and CDR2 YFSETQ. V was shortened by 4 bases and J by 5 bases, with 15 bases between the two germline ends. The CDR3 extends over 14 amino acids. CDR3 bases: TGCGCCAGCAGCCCAGGGTGGGACCCTGAGACCCAGTACTTC. It encodes CASSPGWDPETQYF.

CDR3 in amino acids: CASSLVDRGVHEQYF. For the CDR3, the DNA is TGTGCCAGCAGCTTAGTGGACAGGGGCGTCCACGAGCAGTACTTC. The chain carries TRBV7-2 and TRBJ2-7; 9 nucleotides line up with TRBD1. V was pared by 1 base and J by 5 bases, with 6 bases of the junction left unmatched. CDR1 and CDR2 (germline): SGHTA, FQGNSA. This CDR3 contains 15 residues. The whole variable domain, remainder taken from reference TRBV7-2 and TRBJ2-7, is GAGVSQSPSNKVTEKGKDVELRCDPISGHTALYWYRQSLGQGLEFLIYFQGNSAPDKSGLPSDRFSAERTGGSVSTLTIQRTQQEDSAVYLCASSLVDRGVHEQYFGPGTRLTVT.

With respect to this clone: Other DNA variants within this sample encode the same CDR3. The chain employs TRBV30 and TRBJ2-1, with 8 bases aligning to TRBD2. V lost 1 base and J lost 15; bases outside the gene matches: 11. This CDR3 has 13 residues. The germline gives CDR1 GTSNPN, CDR2 SVGIG (reference sequence). CDR3 protein: CAWSGQARGVGFF. The CDR3 bases are TGTGCCTGGAGTGGCCAAGCGCGGGGGGTGGGGTTCTTC.

The chain carries TRBV6-1 and TRBJ2-1; 9 nucleotides match TRBD1. CDR1 and CDR2 (germline): MNHNS, SASEGT. This CDR3 is 16 amino acids long. With 2 bases clipped from V and 5 bases from J, the junction kept 7 bases outside the gene matches. The CDR3 sequence is CASSEQGTGINNEQFF. The CDR3 bases are TGTGCCAGCAGTGAACAGGGGACAGGGATTAACAATGAGCAGTTCTTC.